This T cell receptor beta chain was obtained from a study of T cells in localized non-small cell lung cancer. This clone was seen only a few times. No antigen is known for it. Germline V gene data show CDR1 as KGHSH and CDR2 as LQKENI. The CDR3 covers 14 residues. V lost 6 bases to trimming and J lost 6 bases, with 14 bases between them. Measured with immunoSEQ multiplex PCR; TCRdb has only the in-frame clones, and not every one. There are some 2,400 clones in the sample; about a third occur only once, and 3.5% to 4.5% lies in the top ten. Study results and limitations: Sequencing was restricted to one tumor region; therefore, heterogeneity remains possible. The study detected a median around 61 of the top 100 tumor clones in adjacent lung. Tumor showed lower T cell clonality than uninvolved adjacent lung, where it was highest.

The material was lymph node tissue, obtained before any cancer treatment. The chain joins TRBV18 to TRBJ2-2, with D tentatively TRBD1 (5 bases). This TCR came from a male donor aged 60 or over with stage II squamous cell lung carcinoma. The CDR3 DNA follows: TGTGCCAGCTCGCCCACAGGAATAGCCGGGGAGCTGTTTTTT. It translates to CASSPTGIAGELFF.